This T cell receptor (beta chain) stems from a study of cytomegalovirus exposure and HLA in healthy donors. To note about this clone: What it recognizes is unknown.

Using immunoSEQ multiplex PCR, the repertoire was profiled, and TCRdb retains in-frame clones only, with some absent. The sample consists of tens of thousands of clones, 85% of them appearing once. The CDR3 contains 15 residues. Trimming took off 1 base at V and 3 bases at J, with 12 bases between the two ends. Germline assignment: CDR1 SGHAT and CDR2 FQNNGV. It was the approximately 130-subject validation cohort, separate from the approximately 700-subject first cohort, to which the donors belonged. Study-wide points: Most TCR sequences were uncommon, yet certain public TCRs appeared in many donors. The tendency of first-cohort TCR clusters to co-occur in the 110 or so validation repertoires emerged from a later analysis. In vitro checks showed that a few CMV-associated chains really do target CMV antigens.

Material for sequencing was PBMCs. V usage is TRBV11-2 and J usage is TRBJ1-1, with D unclear. This sequence was found in a man aged 18 to 30 in good health and CMV-seropositive. The CDR3 bases are TGTGCCAGCAGCTTAGGAGCCCAGAGGGACACTGAAGCTTTCTTT. It codes for CASSLGAQRDTEAFF.